The rows below give T cell receptor beta chains drawn from one sample of a study of OX40 agonist ivuxolimab in advanced cancers. Sequenced by immunoSEQ multiplex PCR; TCRdb stores in-frame clones only, minus some. There are 15,000 to 20,000 clones in the sample; about 80% occur only once, and less than 4% lies in the top ten. The specimen was CD4+ or CD8+ T cells sorted from blood, collected in a trial of the OX40 agonist ivuxolimab. Receptors were obtained from an adult with an advanced solid tumor such as melanoma, head and neck, liver or kidney cancer. Both conserved end residues are part of each CDR3. D genes are given only for firm matches. Clone size is given for some rows only: seen once, a few or many times, or a class if the clone is expanded.

d_gene	j_gene	v_gene	abundance	CDR3aa	CDR3nt
-	TRBJ2-7	TRBV5-1	-	CASSPGGTGLEQYF	TGCGCCAGCTCCCCAGGGGGGACCGGGTTGGAGCAGTACTTC
-	TRBJ2-2	TRBV14	-	CASSHPARGELFF	TGTGCCAGCAGCCACCCAGCGCGCGGGGAGCTGTTTTTT
TRBD2	TRBJ2-7	TRBV10-3	-	CAISFSGNYEQYF	TGTGCCATCAGTTTTAGCGGGAATTACGAGCAGTACTTC
-	TRBJ1-4	TRBV7-8	-	CASSLATNEKLFF	TGTGCCAGCAGCTTAGCCACTAATGAAAAACTGTTTTTT
-	TRBJ2-5	TRBV25-1	-	CASSESGQGSFQETQYF	TGTGCCAGCAGTGAATCGGGTCAGGGCAGTTTCCAAGAGACCCAGTACTTC
-	TRBJ2-7	TRBV14	-	CASSQDSRREQYF	TGTGCCAGCAGCCAAGATAGCCGGAGGGAGCAGTACTTC
-	TRBJ2-3	TRBV7-8	-	CASSSRGDTQYF	TGTGCCAGCAGCTCGCGAGGGGATACGCAGTATTTT
-	TRBJ2-5	TRBV10-3	-	CAISDLVGTGETQYF	TGTGCCATCAGTGATCTGGTCGGGACCGGGGAGACCCAGTACTTC
-	TRBJ2-5	TRBV4-1	-	CASSQGVKGGPQETQYF	TGCGCCAGCAGCCAAGGGGTTAAAGGAGGGCCCCAAGAGACCCAGTACTTC
TRBD1	TRBJ1-5	TRBV27	few	CASSTEIGTGEPQPQHF	TGTGCCAGCAGTACCGAAATAGGGACAGGGGAGCCTCAGCCCCAGCATTTT
TRBD1	TRBJ1-5	TRBV30	-	CAGGQGGQPQHF	TGTGCCGGGGGACAGGGGGGCCAGCCCCAGCATTTT
TRBD2	TRBJ2-7	TRBV10-3	-	CAIRGTSGSPGEQYF	TGTGCCATCAGGGGGACTAGCGGGAGCCCCGGCGAGCAGTACTTC
-	TRBJ1-5	TRBV15	-	CATSREGAGSNQPQHF	TGTGCCACCAGCAGAGAGGGGGCAGGAAGCAATCAGCCCCAGCATTTT
-	TRBJ1-6	TRBV16	-	CASSLAAGSSYNSPLHF	TGTGCCAGCAGCCTTGCAGCAGGCAGCTCCTATAATTCACCCCTCCACTTT
-	TRBJ2-5	TRBV30	few	CAWMRQQGKTQYF	TGTGCCTGGATGCGACAACAGGGAAAGACCCAGTACTTC
-	TRBJ1-3	TRBV19	-	CASSTGRTSGNTIYF	TGTGCCAGTAGTACGGGACGGACCTCTGGAAACACCATATATTTT
TRBD2	TRBJ2-1	TRBV5-1	-	CASSLAGTSGLGSGSNEQFF	TGCGCCAGCAGCTTGGCCGGGACTAGCGGCCTTGGAAGCGGTTCCAATGAGCAGTTCTTC
-	TRBJ2-7	TRBV7-2	few	CASSLSVVLPYEQYF	TGTGCCAGCAGCCTAAGCGTGGTACTTCCCTACGAGCAGTACTTC
-	TRBJ1-2	TRBV13	-	CASSTGLGGYTF	TGTGCCAGCAGTACGGGCCTCGGGGGCTACACCTTC
-	TRBJ2-2	TRBV19	-	CASRQQGIGELFF	TGTGCCAGTAGACAACAGGGTATCGGGGAGCTGTTTTTT
-	TRBJ2-3	TRBV7-2	few	CASSLGYTDTQYF	TGTGCCAGCAGCTTAGGTTACACAGATACGCAGTATTTT
-	TRBJ2-3	TRBV18	-	CASSPPRGGGTDTQYF	TGTGCCAGCTCACCACCCAGGGGCGGGGGCACAGATACGCAGTATTTT
TRBD1	TRBJ2-7	TRBV6-1	-	CASSGRGSYEQYF	TGTGCCAGCAGTGGCAGGGGGTCGTACGAGCAGTACTTC
-	TRBJ2-3	TRBV5-1	-	CASSLDGATDTQYF	TGCGCCAGCAGCTTGGACGGGGCAACAGATACGCAGTATTTT
-	TRBJ2-4	TRBV28	-	CASSESGGVAKNIQYF	TGTGCCAGCAGTGAAAGTGGGGGTGTAGCCAAAAACATTCAGTACTTC
-	TRBJ1-5	TRBV7-2	-	CASSPGTRQPQHF	TGTGCCAGCAGCCCTGGGACACGCCAGCCCCAGCATTTT
-	TRBJ2-7	TRBV7-2	-	CASSSVQGYEQYF	TGTGCCAGCAGCTCCGTTCAGGGTTACGAGCAGTACTTC
-	TRBJ2-7	TRBV7-8	once	CASSLARDAEQYF	TGTGCCAGCAGCTTGGCCCGGGACGCCGAGCAGTACTTC
-	TRBJ2-2	TRBV11-2	-	CASSLWRVGELFF	TGTGCCAGCAGCTTATGGAGGGTCGGGGAGCTGTTTTTT
-	TRBJ2-1	TRBV21-1	once	CASSKAPTFNNEQFF	TGTGCCAGCAGCAAAGCCCCGACGTTTAACAATGAGCAGTTCTTC
-	TRBJ2-1	TRBV28	-	CASSSGTNNEQFF	TGTGCCAGCAGTTCGGGGACAAACAATGAGCAGTTCTTC
-	TRBJ2-7	TRBV28	-	CASSGQVYEQYF	TGTGCCAGCAGTGGCCAGGTCTACGAGCAGTACTTC
-	TRBJ2-7	TRBV11-2	-	CASSLEAGTTYEQYF	TGTGCCAGCAGCTTAGAGGCAGGGACGACCTACGAGCAGTACTTC
-	TRBJ2-2	TRBV18	-	CASSPVRINTGELFF	TGTGCCAGCTCACCAGTACGGATAAACACCGGGGAGCTGTTTTTT
-	TRBJ1-5	TRBV9	-	CASSVVPSDGPQHF	TGTGCCAGCAGCGTAGTCCCCTCTGATGGGCCCCAGCATTTT
-	TRBJ1-3	TRBV18	-	CASSKNPDSFSGNTIYF	TGTGCCAGCTCAAAAAACCCGGACTCTTTCTCTGGAAACACCATATATTTT
-	TRBJ2-5	TRBV13	once	CASSSTGLVVETQYF	TGTGCCAGCAGCTCTACAGGGTTGGTAGTAGAGACTCAGTACTTC
-	TRBJ1-2	TRBV29-1	-	CSVEESRGYTF	TGCAGCGTTGAGGAGAGTAGGGGCTACACCTTC
-	TRBJ2-7	TRBV6-5	-	CASRQPGGDSYEQYF	TGTGCCAGCAGACAACCCGGGGGCGATTCCTACGAGCAGTACTTC
TRBD2	TRBJ2-1	TRBV7-3	once	CASSFGPTSGKFGRFF	TGTGCCAGCAGCTTCGGGCCGACTAGCGGGAAATTTGGTCGGTTCTTC
TRBD1	TRBJ2-5	TRBV9	few	CASSVDGQGQETQYF	TGTGCCAGCAGCGTAGACGGACAGGGGCAAGAGACCCAGTACTTC
-	TRBJ2-3	TRBV4-2	-	CASSQAGTSTDTQYF	TGTGCCAGCAGCCAAGCCGGGACTAGCACAGATACGCAGTATTTT